The next 8 T cell receptor beta chains were all read from a single sample in a study of early T cells in non-severe SARS-CoV-2 infection. TCRdb used MiXCR to reprocess the 5' RACE reads, holding one entry per CDR3 protein. This sample carries 70,000 to 95,000 distinct CDR3 sequences, 11% to 15% of them seen once, and the ten largest clones take roughly 11%. The source material was whole blood. The receptor set was obtained from an adult who was a healthcare worker with PCR-confirmed SARS-CoV-2 infection or an uninfected control (not recorded which).

The chain couples TRBV5-1 to TRBJ2-3; the D gene could be TRBD1 or TRBD2 (5 bases each). V was clipped by 0 bases and J by 2 bases, with 7 bases between them. CDR3 length: 14 residues. Germline loops: CDR1 SGHRS, CDR2 YFSETQ. In DNA form, the CDR3 reads TGCGCCAGCAGCTTGGAAGGGACCACAGATACGCAGTATTTT. Its protein product is CASSLEGTTDTQYF.

The chain recombines TRBV21-1 with TRBJ1-4; the D call in the table, TRBD1, was not verified against the DNA. TRBV21-1 is a pseudogene segment. The CDR3 consists of 15 residues. For the CDR3, the DNA is TGTGCCAGCAGCAAACGGGACAGGGGGAGAGAAAAACTGTTTTTT. This codes for CASSKRDRGREKLFF.

The chain couples TRBV29-1 to TRBJ2-7; D remains ambiguous. V was cut by 6 bases and J by 1 base, with 10 bases left in between. The CDR3 has 12 residues. Germline lookup yields CDR1 SQVTM and CDR2 ANQGSEA. Written as DNA, the CDR3 is TGCAGCGTGACGGACGGATCCTACGAGCAGTACTTC. Translation gives CSVTDGSYEQYF.

This clonotype came up many times. The chain recombines TRBV4-3 with TRBJ1-3; D ambiguous. This CDR3 has 15 amino acids. The V and J ends lost 1 base and 0 bases respectively, with 7 bases between them. Germline V gene data show CDR1 as LGHNA and CDR2 as YSLEER. DNA for the CDR3: TGCGCCAGCAGCCAAGGTGGCTTCTCTGGAAACACCATATATTTT. Residues: CASSQGGFSGNTIYF.

The chain uses TRBV6-4 and TRBJ2-3, with 8 bases matching TRBD1. Unmatched junction bases numbered 5, after V lost 6 bases and J lost 3 bases. The CDR3 spans 14 residues. CDR1 MRHNA and CDR2 SNTAGT come from the germline V gene. For the CDR3, the DNA is TGTGCCAGCAGCAATGGACAGGGAACAGATACGCAGTATTTT. Protein product: CASSNGQGTDTQYF.

This clonotype was seen a few times. V usage is TRBV7-2 and J usage is TRBJ2-3; possible D gene TRBD1, 5 bases. CDR3 length: 14 residues. Trimming cost V 5 bases and J 4 bases, with 13 bases left between them. Germline V gene data show CDR1 as SGHTA and CDR2 as FQGNSA. DNA of the CDR3: TGTGCCAGCAGCCCACAGGCAACCCCAGATACGCAGTATTTT. This encodes CASSPQATPDTQYF.

This chain links TRBV29-1 with TRBJ2-1; D could derive from TRBD1 or TRBD2 (5 bases each). This CDR3 comprises 12 residues. V shed 4 bases and J shed 12 bases, with 16 bases lying between them. CDR1 SQVTM and CDR2 ANQGSEA come from the germline V gene. CDR3 sequence: CSVGAPPGRQFF. As DNA, the CDR3 is TGCAGCGTTGGGGCCCCTCCGGGACGGCAGTTCTTC.

For the CDR3, the DNA is TGTGCCAGCAGCCCAGGGGACGCGAACACCGGGGAGCTGTTTTTT. Translating it yields CASSPGDANTGELFF. The gene calls are TRBV6-2 or TRBV6-3 and TRBJ2-2; TRBD1 is a possible D gene (6 bases). The CDR3 length is 15 residues. CDR1 is MNHEY, CDR2 SVGEGT, per germline. Trimming removed 6 bases from V and 0 bases from J, with 11 bases in between.